This T cell receptor (beta chain) originates from a study of spatial heterogeneity in lung cancer. Study overall: The average appearance count of each unique TCR and UMI combination in raw reads was more than 9.5.

Study outcomes and limitations: Relative to follow-up, resection was when ubiquitous expanded tumor TCRs appeared more in blood.

In this sample, this clonotype turned up a few times. Its antigen is still unknown. Each TCR cDNA molecule bore a unique molecular identifier. MiXCR, run by TCRdb on the 5' RACE reads, gives a single entry per CDR3 protein. The sample lists 40,000 to 55,000 distinct CDR3 sequences, approximately 6.5% occurring once. The time point was: sample taken at primary tumor resection. Unsorted whole RNA samples from tumor, nontumor lung or frozen PBMC were sequenced. The donors, around 72 patients with untreated early-stage non-small cell lung cancer, provided the samples. V was pared by 4 bases and J by 2 bases, with 8 bases between. CDR3 length: 13 residues. Germline V CDR1 and CDR2: SGHTA, FQGNSA.

The rearrangement joins TRBV7-2 to TRBJ2-5; D is uncertain. The source was PBMCs, collected at surgery. The sequence was collected from a female donor with early-stage non-small cell lung cancer. For the CDR3, the DNA is TGTGCCAGCAGCTCAAGGGTACAAGAGACCCAGTACTTC. It is translated as CASSSRVQETQYF.